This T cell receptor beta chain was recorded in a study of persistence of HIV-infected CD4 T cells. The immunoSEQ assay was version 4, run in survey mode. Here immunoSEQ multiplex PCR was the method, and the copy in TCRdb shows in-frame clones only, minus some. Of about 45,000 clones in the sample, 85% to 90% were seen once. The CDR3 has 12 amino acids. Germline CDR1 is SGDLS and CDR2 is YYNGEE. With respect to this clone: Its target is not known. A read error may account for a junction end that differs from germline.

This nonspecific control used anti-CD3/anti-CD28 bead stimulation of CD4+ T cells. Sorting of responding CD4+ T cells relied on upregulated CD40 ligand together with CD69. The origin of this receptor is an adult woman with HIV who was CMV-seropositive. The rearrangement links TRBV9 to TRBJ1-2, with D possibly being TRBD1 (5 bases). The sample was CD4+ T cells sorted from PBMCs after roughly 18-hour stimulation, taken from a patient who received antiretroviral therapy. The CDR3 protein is CAGSVGEYGYTF. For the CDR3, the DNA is TGTGCCGGCAGCGTAGGGGAATATGGCTACACCTTC. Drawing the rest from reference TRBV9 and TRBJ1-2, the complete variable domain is DSGVTQTPKHLITATGQRVTLRCSPRSGDLSVYWYQQSLDQGLQFLIQYYNGEERAKGNILERFSAQQFPDLHSELNLSSLELGDSALYFCAGSVGEYGYTFGSGTRLTVV.